This TCR beta chain was captured in a study of cytomegalovirus exposure and HLA in healthy donors. This CDR3 has 13 amino acids. Germline V gene lookup returns CDR1 SGHTA and CDR2 FQGNSA. The V end was cut by 0 bases, the J end by 6 bases, with 6 bases between. The PCR ran on 60 Vbeta and 13 Jbeta primers. Method: immunoSEQ multiplex PCR; TCRdb's copy keeps in-frame clones and lacks some. Here the sample spans about 85,000 clones, about 80% being singletons. A remark on this clone: What it binds is unknown.

Findings and caveats of the study: Later findings reportedly placed an Asian-associated ancestry cluster below the approximately 620-donor mean for N-insertions. Presence/absence analyses assumed roughly uniform sequencing depth across donors.

Specimen: PBMCs. This receptor was identified in a man aged 50-60 years in good health and CMV-seropositive. This sequence joins TRBV7-2 and TRBJ2-1; D unclear. The CDR3 sequence: CASSLAPVNEQFF. DNA of the CDR3: TGTGCCAGCAGCTTAGCCCCCGTCAATGAGCAGTTCTTC.